The present T cell receptor (beta chain) was sequenced within a study of T cell responses to AZD1222 COVID-19 vaccine. General study findings and limits: Elevations in Spike-specific TCR breadth and depth followed administration of two AZD1222 doses.

Second-dose groups at about 4 or about 12 weeks were pooled. The V and J ends lost 0 bases and 5 bases respectively, with 16 bases between them. The V gene's germline CDR1 is SGHTA and CDR2 FQGNSA. The CDR3 runs 16 residues. Sequenced by immunoSEQ multiplex PCR; TCRdb stores in-frame clones only, minus some. The data hold 250,000 to 300,000 clones, with around 93% observed a single time. With respect to this clone: Antigen specificity is unknown.

The TCR originated in an adult who received the AZD1222 COVID-19 vaccine. The V and J genes are TRBV7-2 and TRBJ1-2; weak D call: TRBD1 (5 bases). The sample here was peripheral blood, taken 28 days after the second AZD1222 dose. The CDR3 loop reads CASSLASRDLRYGYTF. The CDR3 nucleotides are TGTGCCAGCAGCTTAGCATCCCGGGACCTGCGGTATGGCTACACCTTC. The whole variable domain, filled in from reference TRBV7-2 and TRBJ1-2, reads GAGVSQSPSNKVTEKGKDVELRCDPISGHTALYWYRQSLGQGLEFLIYFQGNSAPDKSGLPSDRFSAERTGGSVSTLTIQRTQQEDSAVYLCASSLASRDLRYGYTFGSGTRLTVV.